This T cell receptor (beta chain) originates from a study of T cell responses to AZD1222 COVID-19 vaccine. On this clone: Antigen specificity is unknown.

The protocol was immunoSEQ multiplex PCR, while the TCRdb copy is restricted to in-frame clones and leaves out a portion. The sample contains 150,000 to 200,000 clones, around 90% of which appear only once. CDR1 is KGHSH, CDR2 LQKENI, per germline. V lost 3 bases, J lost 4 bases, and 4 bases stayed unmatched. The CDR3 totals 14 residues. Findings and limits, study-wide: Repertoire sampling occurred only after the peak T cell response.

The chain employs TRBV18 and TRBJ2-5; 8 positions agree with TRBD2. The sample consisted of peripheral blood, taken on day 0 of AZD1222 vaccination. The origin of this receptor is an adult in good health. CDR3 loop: CASSPGLGGETQYF. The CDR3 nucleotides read TGTGCCAGCTCACCGGGACTAGGAGGAGAGACCCAGTACTTC. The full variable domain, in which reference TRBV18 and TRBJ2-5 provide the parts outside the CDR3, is NAGVMQNPRHLVRRRGQEARLRCSPMKGHSHVYWYRQLPEEGLKFMVYLQKENIIDESGMPKERFSAEFPKEGPSILRIQQVVRGDSAAYFCASSPGLGGETQYFGPGTRLLVL.